These 5 T cell receptor beta chains were sequenced from one sample in a study of cytomegalovirus exposure and HLA in healthy donors. The primer mix had 60 Vbeta and 13 Jbeta primers. The method was immunoSEQ multiplex PCR; TCRdb's version includes in-frame clones alone and lacks a portion of them. The sample carries approximately 190,000 clones, 87% recorded once. The sample was PBMCs. These receptor sequences come from a boy aged 2 to 10 in good health and CMV-seronegative.

In this sample, this clone turned up a few times. The chain combines TRBV9 with TRBJ1-4; D is perhaps TRBD1 (6 bases). This CDR3 spans 14 amino acids. V was clipped by 2 bases and J by 8 bases, with 13 bases between them. Germline assignment: CDR1 SGDLS and CDR2 YYNGEE. As DNA, the CDR3 is TGTGCCAGCAGCGTTTCAGGGGTAGGGGAAAAACTGTTTTTT. It codes for CASSVSGVGEKLFF.

The chain has TRBV4-1 and TRBJ2-7; TRBD1 might be the D (6 bases). Trimming stripped 4 bases from V and 3 bases from J, with 16 bases between. Germline V lookup: CDR1 MGHRA, CDR2 YSYEKL. The CDR3 has 15 amino acids. CDR3 amino acids: CASSLLTGQVYEQYF. The CDR3 nucleotides are TGCGCCAGCAGCCTACTCACGGGACAAGTCTACGAGCAGTACTTC.

This rearrangement joins TRBV29-1 to TRBJ2-2, with D uncertain. Trimming pared 4 bases from V and 4 bases from J, leaving 13 bases between. There are 14 residues in the CDR3. Germline CDR1 is SQVTM and CDR2 is ANQGSEA. In nucleotides, the CDR3 is TGCAGCGTTGTAGGAGACGTCGTCACCGGGGAGCTGTTTTTT. Protein: CSVVGDVVTGELFF.

The gene calls are TRBV10-3 and TRBJ2-2; 9 bases are a match to TRBD2. Per the germline V gene, CDR1 is ENHRY and CDR2 is SYGVKD. V lost 6 bases to trimming and J lost 9 bases; unmatched junction nucleotides: 14. The CDR3 runs to 16 residues. Written as DNA, the CDR3 is TGTGCCATCAGGCCGGGACTAGCTCTAAGTATCCGGGAGCTGTTTTTT. Protein product: CAIRPGLALSIRELFF.

The chain combines TRBV6-5 with TRBJ1-2, with D possibly TRBD1 on 6 matching bases. CDR1 is MNHEY, CDR2 SVGAGI, per germline. CDR3 size: 16 residues. V lost 0 bases, J lost 0 bases, and 11 bases lay in between. DNA for the CDR3: TGTGCCAGCAGTTACTCGACAGGTTTGGCTAACTATGGCTACACCTTC. Its translation is CASSYSTGLANYGYTF.